The rows below give T cell receptor beta chains drawn from one sample of a study of blood T cell repertoires in COVID-19. Produced via immunoSEQ multiplex PCR; TCRdb's table is partial and in-frame only. The table lists a few hundred thousand clones, 70% to 90% of them singletons. What was sequenced was PBMCs or T cells enriched from blood (not recorded which). The origin of the receptors is a young man who had recovered from COVID-19. Both conserved end residues are part of each CDR3. A D gene is named only where the DNA matches it firmly. Clone size is not always given. Where it is, it says once, few, many or a class for expanded clones.

>.|TRBJ1-1|TRBD1|TRBV6-5
TGTGCCAGCAGGTTACAGGGGGGGAACACTGAAGCTTTCTTT
CASRLQGGNTEAFF
>once|TRBJ1-4|.|TRBV7-2
TGTGCCAGCAGCCTCCGACAGGCTGCAACTAATGAAAAACTGTTTTTT
CASSLRQAATNEKLFF
>.|TRBJ1-1|TRBD1|TRBV6-1
TGTGCCAGCAGTGAACAGGGGGTGAACACTGAAGCTTTCTTT
CASSEQGVNTEAFF
>few|TRBJ1-2|TRBD1|TRBV5-6
TGTGCCAGCAGCTTGCGACAGGGAGATGGCCACACCTTC
CASSLRQGDGHTF
>.|TRBJ2-5|.|TRBV6-2/TRBV6-3
TGTGCCAGCAGTCCCGGCCAAGAGACCCAGTACTTC
CASSPGQETQYF
>.|TRBJ2-6|TRBD1|TRBV19
TGTGCCAGTAGTACCCAACTGGGACAGGGCTTTCCTGGGGCCAACGTCCTGACTTTC
CASSTQLGQGFPGANVLTF
>.|TRBJ2-5|TRBD1|TRBV4-1
TGCGCCAGCAGCCAAGTCCGGGACAGTCAAGAGACCCAGTACTTC
CASSQVRDSQETQYF
>.|TRBJ2-7|TRBD2|TRBV2
TGTGCCAGCAAGACTAGCGAGGAATACGAGCAGTACTTC
CASKTSEEYEQYF
>.|TRBJ1-5|.|TRBV1
TGCACCAGCAGCCGAAGGAGCGGGGCTTGGAGCAATCAGCCCCAGCATTTT
CTSSRRSGAWSNQPQHF
>.|TRBJ1-2|TRBD1|TRBV6-6
TGTGCCAGCAGTCGAACAGACAGGGAAGGCTACACCTTC
CASSRTDREGYTF
>.|TRBJ1-6|.|TRBV7-9
TGTGCCAGCGACAGCTCCTATAATTCACCCCTCCACTTT
CASDSSYNSPLHF
>.|TRBJ2-1|.|TRBV7-2
TGTGCCAGCAGCTTAGTCGTTAGTGAGCAGTTCTTC
CASSLVVSEQFF
>once|TRBJ2-2|.|TRBV5-1
TGCGCCAGCAGCTTGGTTGGCAGTTACACCGGGGAGCTGTTTTTT
CASSLVGSYTGELFF
>once|TRBJ2-7|TRBD2|TRBV6-5
TGTGCCAGCACTGGACTAGCGGGGACCTACGAGCAGTACTTC
CASTGLAGTYEQYF
>.|TRBJ1-1|TRBD1|TRBV5-4
TGTGCCAGCAGCCCCGGGACAGGTGAGCTCCACGACACTGAAGCTTTCTTT
CASSPGTGELHDTEAFF
>.|TRBJ2-1|TRBD1|TRBV30
TGTGCCTGGGGTTCCGGGACAGGTTACAATGAGCAGTTCTTC
CAWGSGTGYNEQFF
>.|TRBJ2-2|TRBD1|TRBV11-2
TGTGCCAGCAGCTCCAGGACAGGGGGGGCCGGGGAGCTGTTTTTT
CASSSRTGGAGELFF
>.|TRBJ1-2|TRBD1|TRBV5-1
TGCGCCAGCAGCCCGCCGACAGGGGAGGGAAGCTACACCTTC
CASSPPTGEGSYTF
>few|TRBJ1-2|.|TRBV30
TGTGCCTGGACCCCGGCGGACAGCTATGGCTACACCTTC
CAWTPADSYGYTF
>.|TRBJ2-7|TRBD2|TRBV5-1
TGCGCCAGCCGAAGCGGACTAGGGCACTACGAGCAGTACTTC
CASRSGLGHYEQYF
>once|TRBJ2-1|.|TRBV13
TGTGCCAGCAGCCCTCTGGTGTCAAGCGGAACTAAGCAGTTCTTC
CASSPLVSSGTKQFF
>.|TRBJ1-1|TRBD1|TRBV6-5
TGTGCCAGCACAGAAAGCCGAGGGGGCGGCACTGAAGCTTTCTTT
CASTESRGGGTEAFF
>once|TRBJ1-1|.|TRBV19
TGTGCCAGTAGTAAGAGTTCGAACACTGAAGCTTTCTTT
CASSKSSNTEAFF
>few|TRBJ2-5|TRBD1|TRBV12-3/TRBV12-4
TGTGCCAGCAGCGATGGGACAGTAGGGACCCAGTACTTC
CASSDGTVGTQYF
>.|TRBJ2-5|TRBD1|TRBV4-1
TGCGCCAGCAGCCAAGATTGGGGGACAGGGGGTTTGGAGACCCAGTACTTC
CASSQDWGTGGLETQYF
>.|TRBJ2-5|.|TRBV15
TGTGCCACCAGCAGAGTCCCAACAAGAAGACAGATCGTATGGGAGACCCAGTACTTC
CATSRVPTRRQIVWETQYF
>.|TRBJ1-2|.|TRBV4-1
TGCGCCAGCAGCCCGGGGGTTTCCACTAACTATGGCTACACCTTC
CASSPGVSTNYGYTF
>once|TRBJ1-5|.|TRBV7-9
TGTGCCAGCAGCGGGGGGTGGCTCCAGCATTTT
CASSGGWLQHF
>.|TRBJ2-4|.|TRBV14
TGTGCCAGCAGCTTGCGGGGGCACATAAACATTCAGTACTTC
CASSLRGHINIQYF
>once|TRBJ1-4|.|TRBV6-5
TGTGCCAGCAGAATAGGGGGAGAAAAACTGTTTTTT
CASRIGGEKLFF
>.|TRBJ1-1|.|TRBV6-5
TGTGCCAGCATCCTGACCCAGGGGAACACTGAAGCTTTCTTT
CASILTQGNTEAFF
>.|TRBJ1-6|.|TRBV5-6
TGTGCCAGCAGCTTGGGAGGTTCTTCACCCCTCCACTTT
CASSLGGSSPLHF
>few|TRBJ2-3|.|TRBV19
TGTGCCAGTAGAATTACAGGGAGGGGCACAGATACGCAGTATTTT
CASRITGRGTDTQYF
>.|TRBJ1-2|.|TRBV9
TGTGCCAGCACCGGCGCGGATAACTATGGCTACACCTTC
CASTGADNYGYTF
>.|TRBJ2-3|TRBD1|TRBV9
TGTGCCAGCAGCTCCGGACAGGGGCTAGATACGCAGTATTTT
CASSSGQGLDTQYF
>many|TRBJ2-1|.|TRBV5-4
TGTGCCAGCAGCTCTGCGGACTTTACACACTACAATGAGCAGTTCTTC
CASSSADFTHYNEQFF
>.|TRBJ2-5|.|TRBV11-2
TGTGCCAGCAGCTTATACCAGGGGAATCCCCAAGAGACCCAGTACTTC
CASSLYQGNPQETQYF
>.|TRBJ2-7|.|TRBV6-2/TRBV6-3
TGTGCCAGCAGTTATCAGGAATCCAACGAGCAGTACTTC
CASSYQESNEQYF
>.|TRBJ2-7|TRBD1|TRBV6-5
TGTGCCAGCACCCCGGGACAGGGACACGAGCAGTACTTC
CASTPGQGHEQYF
>once|TRBJ1-5|.|TRBV27
TGTGCCAGCAGTCCCCAGGGAGGGGATCAGCCCCAGCATTTT
CASSPQGGDQPQHF
>.|TRBJ2-7|.|TRBV18
TGTGCCAGCTCACCACCGGAGGGCTACGAGCAGTACTTC
CASSPPEGYEQYF
>.|TRBJ1-6|.|TRBV19
TGTGCCAGTACTGAGGGTCTATTCACCTATAATTCACCCCTCCACTTT
CASTEGLFTYNSPLHF
>.|TRBJ2-1|.|TRBV5-4
TGTGCCAGCAGTCGTGCACAGGGCCTCTACAATGAGCAGTTCTTC
CASSRAQGLYNEQFF
>.|TRBJ2-2|.|TRBV11-3
TGTGCCAGCAGCACCTACTCCGGGGAGCTGTTTTTT
CASSTYSGELFF
>.|TRBJ1-5|TRBD1|TRBV4-2
TGTGCCAGCAGCCAAGAAGAGGGGGCGCGCAATCAGCCCCAGCATTTT
CASSQEEGARNQPQHF
>.|TRBJ1-2|TRBD1|TRBV4-1
TGCGCCAGCAGCCAACTTATCCGGGACAGTGGAAATGGCTACACCTTC
CASSQLIRDSGNGYTF
>.|TRBJ2-7|.|TRBV20-1
TGCAGTGCTTCGATCGGGGACGAGCAGTACTTC
CSASIGDEQYF
>.|TRBJ1-5|.|TRBV12-1
TGTGCCAGCAGCGTGAACGGGACAAGCAATCAGCCCCAGCATTTT
CASSVNGTSNQPQHF
>.|TRBJ1-2|TRBD1|TRBV7-2
TGTGCCTGTTCAGGGGGCATGGATTACTATGGCTACACCTTC
CACSGGMDYYGYTF
>.|TRBJ1-2|TRBD1|TRBV5-1
TGCGCCAGCAGCGCGTATGAAGGGGGCCCCAGAGATGGCTACACCTTC
CASSAYEGGPRDGYTF
>.|TRBJ2-3|.|TRBV6-4
TGTGCCAGCAGTCAACAGGGATCGAGCACAGATACGCAGTATTTT
CASSQQGSSTDTQYF
>many|TRBJ2-7|.|TRBV6-5
TGTGCCAGCAGCTACATAGCCTACGAGCAGTACTTC
CASSYIAYEQYF
>once|TRBJ1-5|.|TRBV6-5
TGTGCCAGCAGTTACGCATCCGAGTATCAGCCCCAGCATTTT
CASSYASEYQPQHF
>.|TRBJ2-5|TRBD1|TRBV19
TGTGCCAGTAGTATAGGGGACAGGGAAGAGACCCAGTACTTC
CASSIGDREETQYF